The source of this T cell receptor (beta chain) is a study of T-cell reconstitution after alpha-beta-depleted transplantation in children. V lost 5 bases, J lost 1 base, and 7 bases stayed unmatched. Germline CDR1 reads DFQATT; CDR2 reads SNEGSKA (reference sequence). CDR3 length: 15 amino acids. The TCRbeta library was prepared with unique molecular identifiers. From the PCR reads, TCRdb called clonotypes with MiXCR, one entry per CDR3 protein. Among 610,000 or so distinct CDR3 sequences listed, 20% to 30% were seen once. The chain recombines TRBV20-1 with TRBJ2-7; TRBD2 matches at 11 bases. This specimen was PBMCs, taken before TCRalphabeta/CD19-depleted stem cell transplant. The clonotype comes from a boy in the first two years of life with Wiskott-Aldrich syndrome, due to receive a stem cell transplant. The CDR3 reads CSAGGSGRGSYEQYF. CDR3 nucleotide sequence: TGCAGTGCTGGGGGTAGCGGGAGGGGATCCTACGAGCAGTACTTC.